Sequencing of this TCR beta chain was carried out in a study of radiotherapy plus CTLA-4 blockade in lung cancer. This table comes from immunoSEQ multiplex PCR, and its TCRdb copy is limited to in-frame clones, with some not included. The sample carries tens of thousands of clones, about 74% recorded once. This clone was recorded at least ten times. V lost 3 bases to trimming and J lost 0 bases, with 5 bases between them. Germline V gives CDR1 SGHTA, CDR2 FQGNSA. The CDR3 is made up of 13 amino acids. Focal radiation with ipilimumab CTLA-4 blockade was given to patients with chemo-refractory metastatic non-small-cell lung cancer.

The V gene is TRBV7-2, the J gene TRBJ1-2; no definite D call. The material was peripheral blood, obtained from a patient treated with radiotherapy plus ipilimumab. This clonotype was sampled from a human donor with non-small cell lung cancer who had stable disease on radiotherapy plus ipilimumab. This CDR3 reads CASSFTANYGYTF. The CDR3 region has the DNA TGTGCCAGCAGCTTTACTGCTAACTATGGCTACACCTTC.